This T cell receptor beta chain was sequenced for a study of blood T cell repertoires in COVID-19. Measured with immunoSEQ multiplex PCR; TCRdb has only the in-frame clones, and not every one. The repertoire includes about 180,000 clones, 65% to 90% of them detected once, and more than 1.5% sits in the top ten. Per the germline V gene, CDR1 is MNHEY and CDR2 is SMNVEV (reference sequence). The CDR3 extends over 14 amino acids. V lost 5 bases to trimming and J lost 5 bases; unmatched junction nucleotides: 8. The V and J genes are TRBV27 and TRBJ1-1; 7 nucleotides agree with TRBD1. The TCR was taken from a human donor in a cohort sampled during active COVID-19. Specimen: peripheral blood. This chain's CDR3 is CASSVNQGVTEAFF. Here the CDR3 DNA reads TGTGCCAGCAGTGTAAATCAGGGGGTTACTGAAGCTTTCTTT.